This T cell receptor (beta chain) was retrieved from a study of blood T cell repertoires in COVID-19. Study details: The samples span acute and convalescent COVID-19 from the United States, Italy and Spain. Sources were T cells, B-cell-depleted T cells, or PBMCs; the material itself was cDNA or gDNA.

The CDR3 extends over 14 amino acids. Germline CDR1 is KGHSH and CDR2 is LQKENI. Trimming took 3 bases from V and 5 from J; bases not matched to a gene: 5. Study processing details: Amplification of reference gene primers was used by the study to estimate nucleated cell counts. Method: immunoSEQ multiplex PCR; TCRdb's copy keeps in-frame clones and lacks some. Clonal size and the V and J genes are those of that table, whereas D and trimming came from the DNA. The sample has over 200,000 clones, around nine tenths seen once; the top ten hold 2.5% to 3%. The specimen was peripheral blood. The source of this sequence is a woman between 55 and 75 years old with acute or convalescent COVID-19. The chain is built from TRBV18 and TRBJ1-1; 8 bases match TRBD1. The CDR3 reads CASSPTGGETEAFF. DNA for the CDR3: TGTGCCAGCTCACCCACAGGGGGAGAGACTGAAGCTTTCTTT.